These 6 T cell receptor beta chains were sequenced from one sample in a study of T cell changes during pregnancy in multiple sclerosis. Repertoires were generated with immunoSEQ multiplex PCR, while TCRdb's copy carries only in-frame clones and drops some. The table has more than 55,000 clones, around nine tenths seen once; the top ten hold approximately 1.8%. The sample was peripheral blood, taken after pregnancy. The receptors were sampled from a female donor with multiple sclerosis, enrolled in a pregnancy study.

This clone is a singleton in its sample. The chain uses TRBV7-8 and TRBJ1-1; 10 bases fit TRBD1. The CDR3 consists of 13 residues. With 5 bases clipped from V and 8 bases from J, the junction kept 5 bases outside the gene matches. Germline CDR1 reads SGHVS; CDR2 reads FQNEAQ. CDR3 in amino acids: CASSPGTGVEAFF. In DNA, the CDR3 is TGTGCCAGCAGCCCCGGGACAGGGGTAGAAGCTTTCTTT.

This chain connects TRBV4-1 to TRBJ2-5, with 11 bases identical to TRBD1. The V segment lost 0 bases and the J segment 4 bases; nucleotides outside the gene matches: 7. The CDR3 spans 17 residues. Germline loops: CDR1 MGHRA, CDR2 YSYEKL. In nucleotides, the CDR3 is TGCGCCAGCAGCCAAGATAACCGGGACAGGGGGAGAGAGACCCAGTACTTC. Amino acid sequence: CASSQDNRDRGRETQYF.

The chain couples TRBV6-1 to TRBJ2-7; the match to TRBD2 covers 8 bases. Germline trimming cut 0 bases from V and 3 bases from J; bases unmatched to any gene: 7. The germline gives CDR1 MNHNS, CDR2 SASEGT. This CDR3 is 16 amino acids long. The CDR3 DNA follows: TGTGCCAGCAGTGAAGCGCGGGGGGTGTCCCTCTACGAGCAGTACTTC. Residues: CASSEARGVSLYEQYF.

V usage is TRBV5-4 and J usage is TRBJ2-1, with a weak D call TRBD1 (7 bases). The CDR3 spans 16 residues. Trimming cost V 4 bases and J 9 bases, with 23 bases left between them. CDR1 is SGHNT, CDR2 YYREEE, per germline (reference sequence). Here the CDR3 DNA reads TGTGCCAGCAGCCCCAAATCCAGGGGGGCAAGCGGTGAGCAGTTCTTC. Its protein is CASSPKSRGASGEQFF.

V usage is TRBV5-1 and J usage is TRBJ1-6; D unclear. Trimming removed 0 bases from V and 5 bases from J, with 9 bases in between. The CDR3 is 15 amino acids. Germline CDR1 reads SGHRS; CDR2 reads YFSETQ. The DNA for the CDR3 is TGCGCCAGCAGCTTGGAGCCCGTTAATAATTCACCCCTCCACTTT. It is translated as CASSLEPVNNSPLHF. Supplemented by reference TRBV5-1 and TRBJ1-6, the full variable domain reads KAGVTQTPRYLIKTRGQQVTLSCSPISGHRSVSWYQQTPGQGLQFLFEYFSETQRNKGNFPGRFSGRQFSNSRSEMNVSTLELGDSALYLCASSLEPVNNSPLHFGNGTRLTVT.

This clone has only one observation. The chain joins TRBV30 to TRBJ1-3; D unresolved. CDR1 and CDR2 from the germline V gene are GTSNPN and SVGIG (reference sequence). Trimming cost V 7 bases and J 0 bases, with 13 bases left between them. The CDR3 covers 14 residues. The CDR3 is CASRSPYSGNTIYF. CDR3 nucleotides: TGTGCCTCGCGGAGTCCGTACTCTGGAAACACCATATATTTT. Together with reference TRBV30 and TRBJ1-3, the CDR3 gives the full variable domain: SQTIHQWPATLVQPVGSPLSLECTVEGTSNPNLYWYRQAAGRGLQLLFYSVGIGQISSEVPQNLSASRPQDRQFILSSKKLLLSDSGFYLCASRSPYSGNTIYFGEGSWLTVV.